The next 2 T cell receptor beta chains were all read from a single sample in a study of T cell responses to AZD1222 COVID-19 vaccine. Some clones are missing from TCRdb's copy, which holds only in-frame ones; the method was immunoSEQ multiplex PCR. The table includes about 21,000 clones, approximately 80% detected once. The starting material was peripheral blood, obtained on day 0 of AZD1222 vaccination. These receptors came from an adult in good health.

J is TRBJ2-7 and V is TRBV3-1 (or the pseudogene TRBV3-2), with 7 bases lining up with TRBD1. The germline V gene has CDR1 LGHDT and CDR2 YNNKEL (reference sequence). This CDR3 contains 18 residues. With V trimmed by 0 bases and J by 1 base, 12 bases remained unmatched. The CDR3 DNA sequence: TGTGCCAGCAGCCAAGATGTTTTTTCTTTGGGACAGTCCTACGAGCAGTACTTC. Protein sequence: CASSQDVFSLGQSYEQYF.

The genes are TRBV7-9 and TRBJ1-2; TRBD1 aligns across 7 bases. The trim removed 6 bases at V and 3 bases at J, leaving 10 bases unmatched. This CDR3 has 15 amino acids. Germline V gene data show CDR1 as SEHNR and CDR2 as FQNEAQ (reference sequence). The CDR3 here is CASRDGGTADYGYTF. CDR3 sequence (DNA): TGTGCCAGCAGGGACGGGGGGACAGCCGACTATGGCTACACCTTC.